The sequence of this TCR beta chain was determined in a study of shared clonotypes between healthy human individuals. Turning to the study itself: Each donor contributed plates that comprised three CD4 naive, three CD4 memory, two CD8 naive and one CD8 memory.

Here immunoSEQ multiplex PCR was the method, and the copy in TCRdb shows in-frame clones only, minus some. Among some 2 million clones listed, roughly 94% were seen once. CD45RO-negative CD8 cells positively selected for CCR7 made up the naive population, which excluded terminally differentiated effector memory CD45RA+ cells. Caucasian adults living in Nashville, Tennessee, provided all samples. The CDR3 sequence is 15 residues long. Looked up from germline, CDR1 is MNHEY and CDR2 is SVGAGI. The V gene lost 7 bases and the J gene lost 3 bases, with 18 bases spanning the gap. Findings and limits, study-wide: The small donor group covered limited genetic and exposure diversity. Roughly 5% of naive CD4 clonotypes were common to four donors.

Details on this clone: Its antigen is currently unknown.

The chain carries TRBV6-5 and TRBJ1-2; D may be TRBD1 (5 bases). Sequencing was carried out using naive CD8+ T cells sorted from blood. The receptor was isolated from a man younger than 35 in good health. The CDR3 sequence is CASTLSTGGDYGYTF. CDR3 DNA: TGTGCCAGCACCCTCTCCACGGGAGGGGACTATGGCTACACCTTC.